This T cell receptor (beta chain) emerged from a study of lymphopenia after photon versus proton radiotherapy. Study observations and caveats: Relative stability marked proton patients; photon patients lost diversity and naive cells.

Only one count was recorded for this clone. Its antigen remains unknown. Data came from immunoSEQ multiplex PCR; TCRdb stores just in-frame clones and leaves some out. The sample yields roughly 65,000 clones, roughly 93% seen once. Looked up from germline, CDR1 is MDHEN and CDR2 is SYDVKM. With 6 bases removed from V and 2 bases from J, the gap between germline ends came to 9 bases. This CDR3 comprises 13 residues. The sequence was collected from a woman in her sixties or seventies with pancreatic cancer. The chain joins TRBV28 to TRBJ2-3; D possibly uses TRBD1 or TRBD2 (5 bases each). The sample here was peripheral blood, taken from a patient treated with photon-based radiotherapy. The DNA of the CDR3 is TGTGCCAGCAGGGAAGGGACCACAGATACGCAGTATTTT. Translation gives CASREGTTDTQYF.